Detailed here is one TCR beta chain. The antigen remains unidentified. A read error is likely, as this CDR3 ends without the conserved phenylalanine or tryptophan. This sample stems from a study of glioma-infiltrating T cells. General study findings and limits: Non-neoplastic patients had below-expected tissue-blood divergence, while all gliomas exceeded expectation. CDR3 overlap between tissue and blood was very small.

Amplification of TCR alpha and beta CDR3 regions from RNA used iRepertoire nested multiplex PCR. Input was roughly 100-450 ng of tissue mRNA or PBMC total RNA. Via MiXCR, TCRdb re-called the multiplex PCR reads, giving one row per CDR3 protein. This table holds some 160,000 distinct CDR3 sequences, approximately 40% found once. The J segment lost 1 base and the V segment lost 6 bases, leaving 6 bases of the junction unmatched. Germline values: CDR1 DFQATT, CDR2 SNEGSKA (reference sequence). CDR3 length equals 13 residues. Material for sequencing was glioma tissue, nonneoplastic brain tissue, or PBMCs (not recorded which). The chain carries TRBV20-1 and TRBJ2-7, with 7 bases lining up with TRBD1. This clonotype was sampled from a human donor with low-grade glioma or glioblastoma, undergoing nonglioma brain surgery, or in good health (not recorded which). CDR3 amino acids: CSARRDSSYEQYS. CDR3 coding DNA: TGCAGTGCAAGACGGGACAGTTCCTACGAGCAGTACTCC.